A selection of T cell receptor beta chains follows, all from one sample in a study of CD8+CD57+ T cells in acquired aplastic anemia. MiXCR, applied by TCRdb to the reads, yields one record per CDR3 protein. The sample has under 200,000 distinct CDR3 sequences; around 48% are singletons. The sample was sorted CD4+, CD8+, or CD8+CD57+ T cells (not recorded which) from PBMCs. These receptors were collected from a human donor with aplastic anemia. Both conserved end residues are part of each CDR3. The D gene is left open where the match is weak. Clone size, where shown, is once, few, many, or a class for clones that have expanded.

V gene: TRBV18
J gene: TRBJ2-2
clone size: once
CDR3 length: 18
D gene: TRBD2
CDR3 protein: CASSPETSGSLNTGELFF
CDR3 DNA: TGTGCCAGCTCACCAGAGACTAGCGGGTCCTTGAACACCGGGGAGCTGTTTTTT

V gene: TRBV9
J gene: TRBJ2-1
clone size: NA
CDR3 length: 15
D gene: TRBD1
CDR3 protein: CASSVGTGGYNEQFF
CDR3 DNA: TGTGCCAGCAGCGTTGGGACAGGGGGTTACAATGAGCAGTTCTTC

V gene: TRBV2
J gene: TRBJ2-7
clone size: few
CDR3 length: 14
D gene: NA
CDR3 protein: CASSSGFAEYEQYF
CDR3 DNA: TGTGCCAGCAGTTCAGGGTTTGCAGAGTACGAGCAGTACTTC

V gene: TRBV10-3
J gene: TRBJ2-3
clone size: many
CDR3 length: 14
D gene: NA
CDR3 protein: CVISLTSSTDTQYF
CDR3 DNA: TGTGTCATCAGCCTGACTTCTAGCACAGATACGCAGTATTTT

V gene: TRBV9
J gene: TRBJ2-3
clone size: few
CDR3 length: 17
D gene: NA
CDR3 protein: CASSGTWGLPRSGTQYF
CDR3 DNA: TGTGCCAGCAGCGGGACCTGGGGACTCCCTCGTTCCGGTACGCAGTATTTT

V gene: TRBV7-9
J gene: TRBJ1-6
clone size: few
CDR3 length: 13
D gene: NA
CDR3 protein: CASSSSLGSPLHF
CDR3 DNA: TGTGCCAGCAGCTCCAGCCTAGGGTCACCCCTCCACTTT

V gene: TRBV9
J gene: TRBJ2-2
clone size: many
CDR3 length: 14
D gene: TRBD1
CDR3 protein: CASSPRTGTGELFF
CDR3 DNA: TGTGCCAGCAGCCCTAGGACAGGAACCGGGGAGCTGTTTTTT

V gene: TRBV2
J gene: TRBJ1-4
clone size: NA
CDR3 length: 14
D gene: NA
CDR3 protein: CASTRERHGEKLFF
CDR3 DNA: TGTGCCAGCACCCGAGAGCGGCACGGGGAAAAACTGTTTTTT

V gene: TRBV10-3
J gene: TRBJ1-2
clone size: NA
CDR3 length: 15
D gene: NA
CDR3 protein: CAISELGAEDYGYTF
CDR3 DNA: TGTGCCATCAGTGAGTTGGGGGCGGAGGACTATGGCTACACCTTC

V gene: TRBV5-1
J gene: TRBJ1-1
clone size: NA
CDR3 length: 13
D gene: TRBD1
CDR3 protein: CASSLIDRAEAFF
CDR3 DNA: TGCGCCAGCAGCTTGATCGACAGGGCTGAAGCTTTCTTT

V gene: TRBV10-3
J gene: TRBJ1-3
clone size: NA
CDR3 length: 13
D gene: NA
CDR3 protein: CASRRPSGNTIYF
CDR3 DNA: TGTGCCAGCAGGCGTCCCTCTGGAAACACCATATATTTT

V gene: TRBV25-1
J gene: TRBJ2-1
clone size: NA
CDR3 length: 16
D gene: NA
CDR3 protein: CASSRPSMSSYNEQFF
CDR3 DNA: TGTGCCAGCAGCCGGCCCTCCATGAGCTCCTACAATGAGCAGTTCTTC

V gene: TRBV19
J gene: TRBJ2-5
clone size: NA
CDR3 length: 16
D gene: TRBD2
CDR3 protein: CASGTSAWRGGETQYF
CDR3 DNA: TGTGCCAGCGGGACTAGCGCCTGGCGGGGAGGAGAGACCCAGTACTTC

V gene: TRBV10-3
J gene: TRBJ2-1
clone size: NA
CDR3 length: 17
D gene: TRBD2
CDR3 protein: CAISEATLAGADNEQFF
CDR3 DNA: TGTGCCATCAGTGAGGCTACACTAGCGGGAGCGGACAATGAGCAGTTCTTC

V gene: TRBV7-2
J gene: TRBJ2-5
clone size: many
CDR3 length: 15
D gene: NA
CDR3 protein: CASSSLGRDQETQYF
CDR3 DNA: TGTGCCAGCAGCTCCCTGGGAAGAGACCAAGAGACCCAGTACTTC

V gene: TRBV2
J gene: TRBJ1-5
clone size: NA
CDR3 length: 15
D gene: NA
CDR3 protein: CASSGWGGSNQPQHF
CDR3 DNA: TGTGCCAGCAGTGGTTGGGGGGGCAGCAATCAGCCCCAGCATTTT

V gene: TRBV3-1
J gene: TRBJ1-6
clone size: NA
CDR3 length: 18
D gene: TRBD1
CDR3 protein: CASSQIRDSSSYNSPLHF
CDR3 DNA: TGTGCCAGCAGCCAAATCCGGGACAGCTCCTCCTATAATTCACCCCTCCACTTT

V gene: TRBV6-1
J gene: TRBJ2-6
clone size: many
CDR3 length: 14
D gene: NA
CDR3 protein: CASSGDSGANVLTF
CDR3 DNA: TGTGCCAGCAGTGGAGATTCTGGGGCCAACGTCCTGACTTTC

V gene: TRBV7-2
J gene: TRBJ2-7
clone size: few
CDR3 length: 17
D gene: TRBD2
CDR3 protein: CASSLGVLAVTSYEQYF
CDR3 DNA: TGTGCCAGCAGCTTAGGGGTACTAGCGGTCACCTCCTACGAGCAGTACTTC

V gene: TRBV7-2
J gene: TRBJ2-1
clone size: many
CDR3 length: 13
D gene: TRBD1
CDR3 protein: CASSLDRGNEQFF
CDR3 DNA: TGTGCCAGCAGCTTAGACAGGGGCAATGAGCAGTTCTTC

V gene: TRBV5-1
J gene: TRBJ1-1
clone size: NA
CDR3 length: 11
D gene: NA
CDR3 protein: CASSGGTEAFF
CDR3 DNA: TGCGCCAGCAGCGGGGGGACTGAAGCTTTCTTT

V gene: TRBV28
J gene: TRBJ1-2
clone size: NA
CDR3 length: 13
D gene: TRBD1
CDR3 protein: CASRWGQEHGYTF
CDR3 DNA: TGTGCCAGCAGGTGGGGACAGGAGCATGGCTACACCTTC

V gene: TRBV6-5
J gene: TRBJ1-1
clone size: NA
CDR3 length: 15
D gene: TRBD1
CDR3 protein: CASSFSRTGITEAFF
CDR3 DNA: TGTGCCAGCAGTTTCTCGAGGACAGGGATCACTGAAGCTTTCTTT

V gene: TRBV24-1
J gene: TRBJ2-1
clone size: NA
CDR3 length: 17
D gene: TRBD1
CDR3 protein: CATSVRTLDRAYNEQFF
CDR3 DNA: TGTGCCACCAGCGTGCGAACACTGGACAGGGCATACAATGAGCAGTTCTTC

V gene: TRBV14
J gene: TRBJ1-2
clone size: many
CDR3 length: 12
D gene: NA
CDR3 protein: CASSLGTAHSTF
CDR3 DNA: TGTGCCAGCAGCCTGGGGACCGCGCACTCCACCTTC

V gene: TRBV20-1
J gene: TRBJ2-1
clone size: few
CDR3 length: 14
D gene: NA
CDR3 protein: CSAMLGEGYNEQFF
CDR3 DNA: TGCAGTGCTATGTTGGGCGAGGGCTACAATGAGCAGTTCTTC

V gene: TRBV5-8
J gene: TRBJ2-7
clone size: many
CDR3 length: 15
D gene: TRBD2
CDR3 protein: CASSSGGSGTYEQYF
CDR3 DNA: TGTGCCAGCAGCTCCGGGGGTAGCGGGACCTACGAGCAGTACTTC

V gene: TRBV29-1
J gene: TRBJ1-1
clone size: many
CDR3 length: 13
D gene: TRBD1
CDR3 protein: CSVNYRGRSEAFF
CDR3 DNA: TGCAGCGTCAATTACAGGGGGCGGTCTGAAGCTTTCTTT

V gene: TRBV20-1
J gene: TRBJ2-3
clone size: many
CDR3 length: 16
D gene: TRBD1
CDR3 protein: CSAGGLRDRGPYTQYF
CDR3 DNA: TGCAGTGCTGGAGGCCTCCGGGACAGGGGGCCTTATACGCAGTATTTT

V gene: TRBV7-2
J gene: TRBJ1-5
clone size: NA
CDR3 length: 13
D gene: NA
CDR3 protein: CASSLLQPQPQHF
CDR3 DNA: TGTGCCAGCAGCTTACTCCAGCCCCAGCCCCAGCATTTT

V gene: TRBV15
J gene: TRBJ1-1
clone size: NA
CDR3 length: 14
D gene: NA
CDR3 protein: CATSRVGRDTEAFF
CDR3 DNA: TGTGCCACCAGCAGAGTAGGCAGGGACACTGAAGCTTTCTTT

V gene: TRBV5-1
J gene: TRBJ1-1
clone size: many
CDR3 length: 13
D gene: NA
CDR3 protein: CASSLDRDTEAFF
CDR3 DNA: TGCGCCAGCAGCTTGGACAGGGACACTGAAGCTTTCTTT

V gene: TRBV6-1
J gene: TRBJ1-5
clone size: many
CDR3 length: 16
D gene: TRBD1
CDR3 protein: CASSKARQGFNQPQHF
CDR3 DNA: TGTGCCAGCAGTAAGGCCAGACAGGGATTCAATCAGCCCCAGCATTTT

V gene: TRBV5-1
J gene: TRBJ1-1
clone size: NA
CDR3 length: 15
D gene: NA
CDR3 protein: CASSFGAGRYTEAFF
CDR3 DNA: NA

V gene: TRBV5-6
J gene: TRBJ2-7
clone size: many
CDR3 length: 13
D gene: NA
CDR3 protein: CASSLNGPYEQYF
CDR3 DNA: TGTGCCAGCAGCCTGAACGGTCCCTACGAGCAGTACTTC

V gene: TRBV20-1
J gene: TRBJ2-2
clone size: many
CDR3 length: 14
D gene: NA
CDR3 protein: CSASRGQNTGELFF
CDR3 DNA: TGCAGTGCTAGTAGGGGCCAGAACACCGGGGAGCTGTTTTTT

V gene: TRBV10-3
J gene: TRBJ2-3
clone size: NA
CDR3 length: 16
D gene: TRBD1
CDR3 protein: CASSDSGRGQVDTQYF
CDR3 DNA: TGTGCCAGCAGTGACTCTGGCAGGGGGCAGGTAGATACGCAGTATTTT

V gene: TRBV2
J gene: TRBJ1-6
clone size: few
CDR3 length: 15
D gene: TRBD1
CDR3 protein: CASRTGVAYNSPLHF
CDR3 DNA: TGTGCCAGCAGGACAGGGGTTGCTTATAATTCACCCCTCCACTTT

V gene: TRBV5-8
J gene: TRBJ1-1
clone size: many
CDR3 length: 13
D gene: NA
CDR3 protein: CASSLRGTAAAFF
CDR3 DNA: TGTGCCAGCAGCTTAAGGGGGACGGCGGCGGCTTTCTTT

V gene: TRBV20-1
J gene: TRBJ2-7
clone size: NA
CDR3 length: 12
D gene: NA
CDR3 protein: CSASSETYEQYF
CDR3 DNA: TGCAGTGCTAGTTCAGAAACCTACGAGCAGTACTTC

V gene: TRBV4-1
J gene: TRBJ1-6
clone size: NA
CDR3 length: 15
D gene: TRBD1
CDR3 protein: CASSQEDREGSPLHF
CDR3 DNA: TGCGCCAGCAGCCAAGAGGACAGGGAGGGTTCACCCCTCCACTTT

V gene: TRBV6-4
J gene: TRBJ2-3
clone size: few
CDR3 length: 15
D gene: TRBD1
CDR3 protein: CASSDQTGGTDTQYF
CDR3 DNA: TGTGCCAGCAGTGACCAAACAGGGGGCACAGATACGCAGTATTTT

V gene: TRBV7-9
J gene: TRBJ2-2
clone size: many
CDR3 length: 16
D gene: NA
CDR3 protein: CASSLAAGTNTGELFF
CDR3 DNA: TGTGCCAGCAGCTTAGCCGCGGGGACGAACACCGGGGAGCTGTTTTTT

V gene: TRBV10-3
J gene: TRBJ2-7
clone size: NA
CDR3 length: 16
D gene: NA
CDR3 protein: CASGALRGWVTYEQYF
CDR3 DNA: TGTGCTAGTGGCGCCCTCAGGGGATGGGTGACCTACGAGCAGTACTTC

V gene: TRBV20-1
J gene: TRBJ2-7
clone size: NA
CDR3 length: 16
D gene: NA
CDR3 protein: CSARDPSLIFSYEQYF
CDR3 DNA: TGCAGTGCTAGAGATCCCTCCCTCATTTTCTCCTACGAGCAGTACTTC

V gene: TRBV2
J gene: TRBJ2-7
clone size: few
CDR3 length: 14
D gene: TRBD1
CDR3 protein: CASSEGTGPYEQYF
CDR3 DNA: TGTGCCAGCAGTGAAGGGACAGGGCCCTACGAGCAGTACTTC

V gene: TRBV7-2
J gene: TRBJ1-2
clone size: NA
CDR3 length: 15
D gene: TRBD1
CDR3 protein: CASSLGTGFNYGYTF
CDR3 DNA: TGTGCCAGCAGCTTGGGGACAGGTTTTAACTATGGCTACACCTTC

V gene: TRBV10-3
J gene: TRBJ1-2
clone size: NA
CDR3 length: 14
D gene: NA
CDR3 protein: CAISSPDSIYGYTF
CDR3 DNA: TGTGCCATCAGTTCGCCGGACAGCATCTATGGCTACACCTTC

V gene: TRBV11-3
J gene: TRBJ1-1
clone size: few
CDR3 length: 14
D gene: NA
CDR3 protein: CASSLTVTYTEAFF
CDR3 DNA: TGTGCCAGCAGCTTGACAGTGACTTACACTGAAGCTTTCTTT

V gene: TRBV19
J gene: TRBJ2-1
clone size: many
CDR3 length: 19
D gene: NA
CDR3 protein: CASSISLGGAGTSYNEQFF
CDR3 DNA: TGTGCCAGTAGTATATCCCTAGGGGGAGCCGGAACCTCCTACAATGAGCAGTTCTTC

V gene: TRBV14
J gene: TRBJ1-2
clone size: many
CDR3 length: 16
D gene: NA
CDR3 protein: CASSPDGGIFGNGYTF
CDR3 DNA: TGTGCCAGCAGCCCTGATGGGGGGATCTTCGGGAATGGCTACACCTTC

V gene: TRBV19
J gene: TRBJ2-1
clone size: NA
CDR3 length: 16
D gene: TRBD1
CDR3 protein: CASSFDRAMGVHEQFF
CDR3 DNA: TGTGCCAGCAGCTTTGACAGGGCCATGGGGGTCCATGAGCAGTTCTTC

V gene: TRBV10-3
J gene: TRBJ2-5
clone size: few
CDR3 length: 12
D gene: NA
CDR3 protein: CAIGREQETQYF
CDR3 DNA: TGTGCCATTGGGCGAGAGCAAGAGACCCAGTACTTC

V gene: TRBV29-1
J gene: TRBJ2-7
clone size: NA
CDR3 length: 13
D gene: TRBD2
CDR3 protein: CSVDPAGSYEQYF
CDR3 DNA: TGCAGCGTTGACCCAGCGGGAAGCTACGAGCAGTACTTC

V gene: TRBV10-3
J gene: TRBJ2-1
clone size: few
CDR3 length: 17
D gene: TRBD1
CDR3 protein: CAISESGTGFVRNEQFF
CDR3 DNA: TGTGCCATCAGTGAGTCGGGGACAGGGTTTGTCAGGAATGAGCAGTTCTTC